Below, 32 T cell receptor beta chains from the same sample are listed, as sequenced in a study of blood T cells in healthy people across ages. Primers used in a second PCR of about 6 to 11 cycles were a sample-barcoded 5' primer and a J-beta primer mix. TCRdb independently ran MiXCR on the 5' RACE reads; one entry per CDR3 protein. Counted here are 1,500,000 or so distinct CDR3 sequences, 35% to 45% occurring once; the ten biggest clones make up about 4%. The sequencing sample was made of blood. Receptors originate from a woman between 18 and 29 years old in good health.

In nucleotides, the CDR3 is TGCAGTGCTAGGACAGGGGCCGGGGAGCTGTTTTTT. This gives the protein CSARTGAGELFF. The V call is TRBV20-1, the J call TRBJ2-2; 8 bases are shared with TRBD1. The germline V gene encodes CDR1 DFQATT and CDR2 SNEGSKA (reference sequence). The CDR3 is made up of 12 amino acids. The ends lost 3 bases at V and 6 bases at J; junction bases unmatched: 0.

The chain has TRBV5-1 and TRBJ2-1; D might be TRBD1 (5 bases). Germline V gene lookup returns CDR1 SGHRS and CDR2 YFSETQ. V lost 6 bases and J 5 bases, leaving 12 bases between the germline ends. The CDR3 loop spans 13 amino acids. CDR3 DNA sequence: TGCGCCAGCACTGGCCTCAGGGACAATGAGCAGTTCTTC. Translation: CASTGLRDNEQFF.

This chain links TRBV20-1 with TRBJ2-7; 8 nucleotides match TRBD2. Germline V lookup: CDR1 DFQATT, CDR2 SNEGSKA (reference sequence). CDR3 length: 16 residues. Germline trimming cut 1 base from V and 3 bases from J; bases unmatched to any gene: 11. CDR3 region: CSARGLARGPHYEQYF. The CDR3, as DNA: TGCAGTGCTAGAGGACTAGCGAGGGGACCGCACTACGAGCAGTACTTC.

This clonotype was seen more than once but under ten times. This chain joins TRBV12-3 or TRBV12-4 and TRBJ2-1; 13 bases line up with TRBD2. This CDR3 comprises 15 residues. V dropped 6 bases and J dropped 7; count of bases not matched to a gene: 6. CDR3 amino acids: CASSTLAGGSNEQFF. Written as DNA, the CDR3 is TGTGCCAGCAGCACACTAGCGGGGGGGAGTAATGAGCAGTTCTTC.

J is TRBJ2-1 and V is TRBV11-2; TRBD2 might be the D (7 bases). In germline, CDR1 is SGHAT, CDR2 FQNNGV. Trimming took 7 bases from V and 2 from J, leaving 15 bases between them. This CDR3 region has 15 residues. The CDR3 spells CASTPRGGTYNEQFF. The CDR3 coding sequence is TGTGCCAGCACCCCGAGGGGGGGGACCTACAATGAGCAGTTCTTC.

V gene TRBV10-1 combines with J gene TRBJ2-1, with 9 bases fitting TRBD2. Germline CDR1 reads WNHNN; CDR2 reads SYGVQD (reference sequence). V was pared by 2 bases and J by 7 bases, with 9 bases of the junction left unmatched. The CDR3 has 16 amino acids. The CDR3 loop reads CASSEGGGGARNEQFF. The DNA for the CDR3 is TGCGCCAGCAGTGAGGGGGGCGGGGGGGCCCGAAATGAGCAGTTCTTC.

V and J are TRBV12-3 or TRBV12-4 and TRBJ1-4; 7 positions agree with TRBD1. V was pared by 2 bases and J by 8 bases, with 8 bases of the junction left unmatched. CDR3 length: 15 residues. This chain's CDR3 is CASSLQAGGPEKLFF. CDR3 DNA: TGTGCCAGCAGTTTACAGGCAGGGGGTCCCGAAAAACTGTTTTTT.

This clonotype was seen only once. It may be a read error: a sequence one base away is much more abundant. In nucleotides, the CDR3 is TGTGCCAGCAGCCAACGGTCTAGCACAGATACGCAGTATTTT. Translated: CASSQRSSTDTQYF. J is TRBJ2-3 and V is TRBV4-2, with unresolved D. The CDR3 runs 14 residues. Trimming shortened V by 2 bases and J by 0 bases, and 6 bases separated the two germline ends. Germline V gives CDR1 LGHNA, CDR2 YNFKEQ.

The J gene is TRBJ1-5, the V gene TRBV27; a weak D match, TRBD1 (6 bases). The germline V gene encodes CDR1 MNHEY and CDR2 SMNVEV (reference sequence). Trimming took 2 bases from V and 3 from J, leaving 11 bases between them. The CDR3 loop spans 15 amino acids. CDR3 sequence: CASSLQGFHNQPQHF. CDR3 nucleotide sequence: TGTGCCAGCAGTTTACAGGGGTTTCACAATCAGCCCCAGCATTTT.

This chain links TRBV7-2 with TRBJ2-2; 10 bases fit TRBD1. This CDR3 is built from 18 residues. V trimming: 4 bases; J trimming: 4 bases; junction bases outside the gene matches: 12. Germline V gene sequence: CDR1 SGHTA, CDR2 FQGNSA. CDR3 amino acids: CASSSSAWDRGRTGELFF. The CDR3 bases are TGTGCCAGCAGCTCCTCTGCTTGGGACAGGGGACGCACCGGGGAGCTGTTTTTT.

The chain links TRBV7-9 to TRBJ1-6; TRBD1 aligns across 11 bases. Germline CDR1 reads SEHNR; CDR2 reads FQNEAQ (reference sequence). This CDR3 region has 17 residues. The V segment lost 5 bases and the J segment 1 base; nucleotides outside the gene matches: 4. The DNA of the CDR3 is TGTGCCAGCAGCCCGGGACAGGGGGAATCCTATAATTCACCCCTCCACTTT. This codes for CASSPGQGESYNSPLHF.

This chain uses TRBV28 with TRBJ1-2; D might be TRBD1 (5 bases). The CDR3 has 12 residues. Germline V gives CDR1 MDHEN, CDR2 SYDVKM. V was shortened by 3 bases and J by 12 bases, with 14 bases between the two germline ends. CDR3 bases: TGTGCCAGCAGTTTGTCGGGACCCCATGACACCTTC. Encoded protein: CASSLSGPHDTF.

This rearrangement joins TRBV4-3 to TRBJ2-1; D may be TRBD1 (5 bases). The CDR3 loop spans 15 amino acids. V lost 4 bases to trimming and J lost 6 bases, with 16 bases between them. Germline V CDR1 and CDR2: LGHNA, YSLEER. The CDR3 loop reads CASSPLGVGRNEQFF. As DNA, the CDR3 is TGCGCCAGCAGCCCCCTAGGGGTAGGTCGCAATGAGCAGTTCTTC.

The chain combines TRBV28 with TRBJ2-1; 15 bases are shared with TRBD2. The V and J ends lost 0 bases and 8 bases, in that order; junction bases with no gene match: 11. The CDR3 contains 19 residues. The germline CDR1 and CDR2 sequences are MDHEN and SYDVKM. The CDR3 nucleotides are TGTGCCAGCAGTTTATGGGCCCTGGGGACTAGCGGGAGGATGCATGAGCAGTTCTTC. Translating gives CASSLWALGTSGRMHEQFF.

This clonotype has a handful of counts. The chain uses TRBV29-1 and TRBJ2-3; TRBD2 aligns across 10 bases. The V gene end was trimmed by 3 bases and the J gene end by 5 bases; junction bases not matched to a gene: 8. Per the germline V gene, CDR1 is SQVTM and CDR2 is ANQGSEA. This CDR3 spans 15 amino acids. In DNA form, the CDR3 reads TGCAGCGTTGATCCCCTAGCGGGGGTTGGAGATACGCAGTATTTT. This gives the protein CSVDPLAGVGDTQYF.

As concerns this clonotype: A much bigger clone sits one base away, suggesting this may be a read error. The rearrangement joins TRBV12-3 or TRBV12-4 to TRBJ2-7; the D is unclear. This CDR3 contains 12 residues. Here the CDR3 reads CANSYNSYEQYF. CDR3 DNA sequence: TGTGCCAACAGTTACAACTCCTACGAGCAGTACTTC.

This chain connects TRBV28 to TRBJ2-7, with D tentatively TRBD1 or TRBD2 (5 bases each). Germline loops: CDR1 MDHEN, CDR2 SYDVKM. Trimming removed 5 bases at V and 0 bases at J, with 14 bases between. The CDR3 contains 15 residues. This CDR3 is CASSAYRGFSYEQYF. The CDR3 DNA follows: TGTGCCAGCAGTGCCTACCGGGGCTTCTCCTACGAGCAGTACTTC.

In this sample, this clonotype turned up a few times. V usage is TRBV20-1 and J usage is TRBJ2-7; D possibly matches TRBD1 or TRBD2 (5 bases each). The ends were cut back, 6 bases at V and 4 bases at J, with 16 bases in the middle. From germline, CDR1 is DFQATT and CDR2 SNEGSKA (reference sequence). The CDR3 has 13 residues. In DNA form, the CDR3 reads TGCAGTGCCCTAAGGGACCGAGTATACGAGCAGTACTTC. This encodes CSALRDRVYEQYF.

The CDR3 is CASSYSGGLEAKAFF. CDR3 DNA: TGTGCCAGCAGTTACTCGGGGGGATTAGAGGCTAAAGCTTTCTTT. The rearrangement links TRBV6-5 to TRBJ1-1, with D possibly matching TRBD1 (5 bases). Germline values: CDR1 MNHEY, CDR2 SVGAGI. The CDR3 has 15 amino acids. Trimming took off 0 bases at V and 9 bases at J, with 17 bases between the two ends.

The chain has TRBV7-2 and TRBJ2-7; D is perhaps TRBD1 (5 bases). The V gene lost 5 bases and the J gene lost 3 bases, with 20 bases spanning the gap. CDR3 length: 16 residues. Per the germline V gene, CDR1 is SGHTA and CDR2 is FQGNSA. Written as DNA, the CDR3 is TGTGCCAGCAGCATGGGTGCAGGGTCGGCGAGCTACGAGCAGTACTTC. It is translated as CASSMGAGSASYEQYF. The whole variable domain, remainder taken from reference TRBV7-2 and TRBJ2-7, is GAGVSQSPSNKVTEKGKDVELRCDPISGHTALYWYRQSLGQGLEFLIYFQGNSAPDKSGLPSDRFSAERTGGSVSTLTIQRTQQEDSAVYLCASSMGAGSASYEQYFGPGTRLTVT.

This clonotype was seen only a few times. The rearrangement links TRBV7-8 to TRBJ2-3; D is unclear. V was clipped by 0 bases and J by 2 bases, with 6 bases between them. Germline CDR1 reads SGHVS; CDR2 reads FQNEAQ. There are 14 residues in the CDR3. CDR3 nucleotides: TGTGCCAGCAGCTTAGCCGTAGACACAGATACGCAGTATTTT. It yields the protein CASSLAVDTDTQYF.

The sample holds many counts of this clonotype. The rearrangement uses TRBV10-3 and TRBJ2-7; D is undetermined. V gave up 0 bases and J gave up 0 bases, with 9 bases separating them. The CDR3 contains 15 residues. Per the germline V gene, CDR1 is ENHRY and CDR2 is SYGVKD. The CDR3 spells CAISESLTVSYEQYF. CDR3 DNA sequence: TGTGCCATCAGTGAGTCGTTGACGGTCTCCTACGAGCAGTACTTC.

The sample holds a few counts of this clonotype. The chain links TRBV7-2 to TRBJ2-7; the match to TRBD1 covers 7 bases. Germline CDR1 and CDR2: SGHTA and FQGNSA. V shed 7 bases, J shed 1 base, and the junction held 13 bases outside the gene matches. CDR3 length: 16 amino acids. CDR3 DNA: TGTGCCAGCATGAAGCAGGGGGATATTGGGTCCTACGAGCAGTACTTC. Translated, it gives CASMKQGDIGSYEQYF.

This clonotype was counted between two and nine times. The chain couples TRBV4-3 to TRBJ1-4; 7 positions match TRBD1. CDR1 is LGHNA and CDR2 is YSLEER in the germline V gene. This CDR3 has 16 residues. The V segment lost 0 bases and the J segment 5 bases; nucleotides outside the gene matches: 6. The CDR3 here is CASSQDAGQPNEKLFF. As DNA, the CDR3 is TGCGCCAGCAGCCAAGACGCGGGACAGCCAAATGAAAAACTGTTTTTT.

Only one count was recorded for this clonotype. V and J are TRBV19 and TRBJ2-5, with D possibly matching TRBD1 (5 bases). Between the trimmed V and J ends, which lost 6 bases and 11 bases, there was a span of 19 bases. This CDR3 region has 13 residues. Per germline, CDR1 LNHDA and CDR2 SQIVND (reference sequence). CDR3 amino acids: CASSEGAINEQYF. Written as DNA, the CDR3 is TGTGCCAGTAGCGAAGGGGCAATCAATGAGCAGTACTTC. Variable domain in full (rest from reference TRBV19 and TRBJ2-5): DGGITQSPKYLFRKEGQNVTLSCEQNLNHDAMYWYRQDPGQGLRLIYYSQIVNDFQKGDIAEGYSVSREKKESFPLTVTSAQKNPTAFYLCASSEGAINEQYFGPGTRLLVL.

A few counts support this clonotype. This chain connects TRBV20-1 to TRBJ2-1; D not certain. V lost 6 bases and J lost 6, with 9 bases in between. The CDR3 has 11 amino acids. CDR1 and CDR2 from the germline V gene are DFQATT and SNEGSKA (reference sequence). In DNA, the CDR3 is TGCAGTGCCGCTCCCGCCAATGAGCAGTTCTTC. This translates into CSAAPANEQFF.

The V gene is TRBV20-1, the J gene TRBJ2-1; 10 bases agree with TRBD1. Germline values: CDR1 DFQATT, CDR2 SNEGSKA (reference sequence). The J segment lost 0 bases and the V segment lost 6 bases, leaving 8 bases of the junction unmatched. This CDR3 contains 16 residues. DNA of the CDR3: TGCAGTGCCCCGACAGGGGGCATCGACTCCTACAATGAGCAGTTCTTC. Its translation is CSAPTGGIDSYNEQFF.

The chain recombines TRBV20-1 with TRBJ2-7; the D gene is possibly TRBD2 (6 bases). The V and J ends lost 5 bases and 1 base respectively, with 12 bases between them. The CDR3 loop spans 13 amino acids. CDR1 and CDR2 from the germline V gene are DFQATT and SNEGSKA (reference sequence). DNA of the CDR3: TGCAGTGCTCGGGTAGCGGAATCCTACGAGCAGTACTTC. Protein product: CSARVAESYEQYF.

The chain's CDR3 is CASSPRLAGKDNEQYF. The CDR3 bases are TGTGCCAGCAGCCCCCGACTAGCGGGAAAGGACAATGAGCAGTACTTC. The V call is TRBV6-2 or TRBV6-3, the J call TRBJ2-1, with 11 nucleotides matching TRBD2. TRBJ2-7 matches the DNA end more closely, so the J call is doubtful. The CDR3 totals 16 residues. Germline loops: CDR1 MNHEY, CDR2 SVGEGT.

The CDR3 region is CASSYGAYSNQPQHF. Written as DNA, the CDR3 is TGTGCCAGCAGTTACGGGGCCTATAGCAATCAGCCCCAGCATTTT. The chain joins TRBV6-6 to TRBJ1-5; D might be TRBD1 (5 bases). CDR1 and CDR2 (germline): MNHNY, SVGAGI (reference sequence). The V end lost 2 bases, the J end lost 0 bases, and 8 bases lay between the germline ends. The CDR3 totals 15 residues.

The rearrangement uses TRBV27 and TRBJ2-7; D not certain. The CDR3 extends over 14 amino acids. V lost 2 bases, J lost 0 bases, and 8 bases lay in between. CDR1 and CDR2 from the germline V gene are MNHEY and SMNVEV (reference sequence). The CDR3 loop is CASSLRLRSYEQYF. Written as DNA, the CDR3 is TGTGCCAGCAGTTTAAGGCTTCGCTCCTACGAGCAGTACTTC.

This clonotype was seen a handful of times. The chain combines TRBV30 with TRBJ1-2; a weak D match, TRBD1 (6 bases). The CDR3 runs to 13 residues. The germline CDR1 and CDR2 sequences are GTSNPN and SVGIG (reference sequence). Trimming shortened V by 6 bases and J by 4 bases, and 15 bases separated the two germline ends. This CDR3 reads CACNAGVPYGYTF. The CDR3 DNA follows: TGTGCCTGCAATGCAGGGGTGCCCTATGGCTACACCTTC.